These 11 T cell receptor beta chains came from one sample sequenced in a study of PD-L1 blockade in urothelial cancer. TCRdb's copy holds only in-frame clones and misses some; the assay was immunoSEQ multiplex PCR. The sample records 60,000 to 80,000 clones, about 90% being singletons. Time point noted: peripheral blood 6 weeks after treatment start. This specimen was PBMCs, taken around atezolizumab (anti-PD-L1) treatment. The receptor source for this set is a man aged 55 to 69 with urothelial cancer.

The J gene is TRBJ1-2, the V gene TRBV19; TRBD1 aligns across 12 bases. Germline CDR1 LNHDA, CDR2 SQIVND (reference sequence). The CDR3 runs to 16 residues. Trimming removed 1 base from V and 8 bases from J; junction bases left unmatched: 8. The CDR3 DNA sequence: TGTGCCAGTAGTATAGGTCCGGGACAGGGGGCTGGAGGCTACACCTTC. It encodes CASSIGPGQGAGGYTF.

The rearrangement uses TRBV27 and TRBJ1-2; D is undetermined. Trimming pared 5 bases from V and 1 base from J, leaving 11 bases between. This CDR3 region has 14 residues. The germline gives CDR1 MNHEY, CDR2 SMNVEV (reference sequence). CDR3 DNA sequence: TGTGCCAGCAGTAACGCCCCCGGTAACTATGGCTACACCTTC. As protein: CASSNAPGNYGYTF.

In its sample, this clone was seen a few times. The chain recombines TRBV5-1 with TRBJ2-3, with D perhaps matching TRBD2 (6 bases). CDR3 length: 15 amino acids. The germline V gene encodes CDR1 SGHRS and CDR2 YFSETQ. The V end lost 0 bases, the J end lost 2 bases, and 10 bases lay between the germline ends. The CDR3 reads CASSLGTRDTDTQYF. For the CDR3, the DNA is TGCGCCAGCAGCTTGGGGACGCGGGACACAGATACGCAGTATTTT.

The CDR3 spells CSSGYNEQFF. CDR3 in DNA: TGCAGCTCAGGGTACAATGAGCAGTTCTTC. The genes are TRBV29-1 and TRBJ2-1; weak D call: TRBD1 (5 bases). Trimming removed 8 bases at V and 4 bases at J, with 6 bases between. CDR1 SQVTM and CDR2 ANQGSEA come from the germline V gene. CDR3 length equals 10 residues.

Here the CDR3 DNA reads TGTGCCACCGGTTTTGGGCCCACTAGCACAGATACGCAGTATTTT. It translates to CATGFGPTSTDTQYF. This chain joins TRBV10-3 and TRBJ2-3; D unresolved. Germline lookup yields CDR1 ENHRY and CDR2 SYGVKD. The CDR3 extends over 15 amino acids. V was cut by 10 bases and J by 0 bases, with 17 bases left in between.

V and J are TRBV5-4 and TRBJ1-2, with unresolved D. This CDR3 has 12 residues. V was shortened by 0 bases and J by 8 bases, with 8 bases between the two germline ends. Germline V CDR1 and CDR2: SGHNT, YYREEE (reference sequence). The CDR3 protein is CASSLGHRGYTF. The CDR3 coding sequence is TGTGCCAGCAGCTTGGGACACAGAGGCTACACCTTC.

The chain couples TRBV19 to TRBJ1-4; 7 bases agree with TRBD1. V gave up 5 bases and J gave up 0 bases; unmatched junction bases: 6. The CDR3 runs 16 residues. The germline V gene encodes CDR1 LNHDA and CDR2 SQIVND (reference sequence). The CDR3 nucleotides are TGTGCCAGTAGTTCCCGACAGGGTACAACTAATGAAAAACTGTTTTTT. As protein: CASSSRQGTTNEKLFF. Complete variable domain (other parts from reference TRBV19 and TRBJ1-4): DGGITQSPKYLFRKEGQNVTLSCEQNLNHDAMYWYRQDPGQGLRLIYYSQIVNDFQKGDIAEGYSVSREKKESFPLTVTSAQKNPTAFYLCASSSRQGTTNEKLFFGSGTQLSVL.

The CDR3 spells CSVASLAGNFYEQYF. CDR3 in DNA: TGCAGCGTCGCCTCCCTAGCGGGGAACTTCTACGAGCAGTACTTC. The chain combines TRBV29-1 with TRBJ2-7; 9 positions agree with TRBD2. CDR1 SQVTM and CDR2 ANQGSEA come from the germline V gene. The CDR3 extends over 15 amino acids. V dropped 6 bases and J dropped 3; count of bases not matched to a gene: 12.

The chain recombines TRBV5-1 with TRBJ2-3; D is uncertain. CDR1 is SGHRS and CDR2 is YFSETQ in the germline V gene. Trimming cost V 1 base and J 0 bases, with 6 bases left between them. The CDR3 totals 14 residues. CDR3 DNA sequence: TGCGCCAGCAGCTTGATGACTAGCACAGATACGCAGTATTTT. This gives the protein CASSLMTSTDTQYF.

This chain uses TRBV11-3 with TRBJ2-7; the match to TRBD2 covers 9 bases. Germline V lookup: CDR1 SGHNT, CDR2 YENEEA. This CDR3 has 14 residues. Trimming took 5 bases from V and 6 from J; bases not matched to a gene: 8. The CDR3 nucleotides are TGTGCCAGCAGCCACGCGGGGGGGGGCGCCGAGCAGTACTTC. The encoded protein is CASSHAGGGAEQYF.

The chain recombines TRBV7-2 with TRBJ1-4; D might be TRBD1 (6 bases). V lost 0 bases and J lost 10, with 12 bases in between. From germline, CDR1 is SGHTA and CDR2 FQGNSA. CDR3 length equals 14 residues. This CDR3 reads CASSLARGGRKLFF. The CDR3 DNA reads TGTGCCAGCAGCTTAGCAAGGGGGGGCAGAAAACTGTTTTTT. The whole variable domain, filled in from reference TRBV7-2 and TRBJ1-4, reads GAGVSQSPSNKVTEKGKDVELRCDPISGHTALYWYRQSLGQGLEFLIYFQGNSAPDKSGLPSDRFSAERTGGSVSTLTIQRTQQEDSAVYLCASSLARGGRKLFFGSGTQLSVL.